Included here is one T cell receptor beta chain sequence, with context. Its antigen is currently unknown. The data were obtained in a study of OX40 agonist ivuxolimab in advanced cancers. Study at large: Patients were given ivuxolimab, an antibody that agonizes OX40 (CD134). Administration of intravenous ivuxolimab to patients occurred every 2 weeks at 0.01 to 10 mg/kg.

Profiling relied on immunoSEQ multiplex PCR, and the TCRdb table lists in-frame clones only, not all of them. Of roughly 40,000 clones listed, roughly 92% are singletons. The germline gives CDR1 SQVTM, CDR2 ANQGSEA. This CDR3 has 12 residues. Deletions cut 6 bases from V and 2 bases from J, with 10 bases between. Study conclusions and caveats: Average numbers of expanded clones were greater in CD8+ T cells than in CD4+.

The TCR originated in an adult with an advanced solid tumor such as melanoma, head and neck, liver or kidney cancer. This chain uses TRBV29-1 with TRBJ1-1; maybe TRBD1 (6 bases). Specimen: CD4+ or CD8+ T cells sorted from blood, collected in a trial of the OX40 agonist ivuxolimab. CDR3 nucleotide sequence: TGCAGCGTCCCGGACAGCAACACTGAAGCTTTCTTT. Translating it yields CSVPDSNTEAFF.